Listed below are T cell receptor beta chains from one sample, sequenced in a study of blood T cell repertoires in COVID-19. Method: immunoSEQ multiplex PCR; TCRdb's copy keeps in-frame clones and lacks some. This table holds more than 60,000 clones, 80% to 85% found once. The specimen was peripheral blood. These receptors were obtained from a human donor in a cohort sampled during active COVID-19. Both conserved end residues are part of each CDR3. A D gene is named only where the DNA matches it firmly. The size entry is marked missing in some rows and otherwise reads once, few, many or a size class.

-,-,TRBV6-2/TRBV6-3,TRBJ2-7,TGTGCCAGCAGTTACGCAGGAAATACCTACGAGCAGTACTTC,CASSYAGNTYEQYF
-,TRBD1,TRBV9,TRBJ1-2,TGTGCCAGCAGCGTCGACAGGGGCTATGGCTACACCTTC,CASSVDRGYGYTF
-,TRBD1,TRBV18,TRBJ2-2,TGTGCCAGCTCGCGAGACAGGGATGGCGGGGAGCTGTTTTTT,CASSRDRDGGELFF
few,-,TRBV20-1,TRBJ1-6,TGCAGTGCTAGTCGGGGATGGGGAAATTCACCCCTCCACTTT,CSASRGWGNSPLHF
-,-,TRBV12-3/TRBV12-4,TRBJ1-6,TGTGCCAGCAGTTGGGGCAGAAATTCACCCCTCCACTTT,CASSWGRNSPLHF
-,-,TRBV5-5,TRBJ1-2,TGTGCCAGCAGCTTTCCCGGACAGATCTACACCTTC,CASSFPGQIYTF
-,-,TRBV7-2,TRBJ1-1,TGTGCCAGCAGCTTAGCCAGACAGGTCCCTGAAGCTTTCTTT,CASSLARQVPEAFF
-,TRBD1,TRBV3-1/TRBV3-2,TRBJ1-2,TGTGCCAGCAGCCGGCCGAACAGGGGCTACGGCTACACCTTC,CASSRPNRGYGYTF
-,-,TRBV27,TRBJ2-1,TGTGCCAGCAGCTCTTTGCTTGGGGGGAAATACAATGAGCAGTTCTTC,CASSSLLGGKYNEQFF
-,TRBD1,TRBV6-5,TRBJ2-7,TGTGCCAGCAGGGGGACAGTCTCCTACGAGCAGTACTTC,CASRGTVSYEQYF
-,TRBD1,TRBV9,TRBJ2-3,TGTGCCAGCAGCTTAGACAGGGCCAACACAGATACGCAGTATTTT,CASSLDRANTDTQYF
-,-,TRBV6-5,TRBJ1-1,TGTGCCACCAGCCAAGGGCGGGGCTCCACTGAAGCTTTCTTT,CATSQGRGSTEAFF
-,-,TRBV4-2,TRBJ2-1,TGTGCCAGCAGCTCGCCCCGGGGTCGCATCACCAATGAGCAGTTCTTC,CASSSPRGRITNEQFF
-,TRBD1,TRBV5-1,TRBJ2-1,TGCGCCAGCAGCCGTCGGGACAGGGAGGTTAATGAGCAGTTCTTC,CASSRRDREVNEQFF
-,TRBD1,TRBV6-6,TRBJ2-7,TGTGCCAGCAGTTATCCCGGGACAGTAGCCTACGAGCAGTACTTC,CASSYPGTVAYEQYF
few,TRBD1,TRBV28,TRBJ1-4,TGTGCCAGCAGCTTACAGGGGGGAAATGAAAAACTGTTTTTT,CASSLQGGNEKLFF
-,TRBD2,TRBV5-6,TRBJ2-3,TGTGCCAGCAGCTTGGGCGGGGGGGATACAGATACGCAGTATTTT,CASSLGGGDTDTQYF
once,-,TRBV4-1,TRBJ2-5,TGCGCCAGCAGCCCGGACAGACAAGAGACCCAGTACTTC,CASSPDRQETQYF
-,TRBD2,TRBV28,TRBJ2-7,TGTGCCAGCAGTTTAAATCGCTGGACTAGCCACGAGCAGTACTTC,CASSLNRWTSHEQYF
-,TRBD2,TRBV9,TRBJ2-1,TGTGCCAGCAGCGTAGCGCGGGGGGGCCTGAATGAGCAGTTCTTC,CASSVARGGLNEQFF
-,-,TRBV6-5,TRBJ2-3,TGTGCCACCGTACAGGGATTTAGCACAGATACGCAGTATTTT,CATVQGFSTDTQYF
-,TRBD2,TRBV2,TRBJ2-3,TGTGCCAGCAGTGGGTGGCGGGGGGCCACAGATACGCAGTATTTT,CASSGWRGATDTQYF
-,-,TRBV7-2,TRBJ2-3,TGTGCCAGCAGCTCGGACTACCTGAACACAGATACGCAGTATTTT,CASSSDYLNTDTQYF
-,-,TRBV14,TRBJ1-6,TGTGCCAGCAGCCAAGGCTACAGGGAACGGGGTTCACCCCTCCACTTT,CASSQGYRERGSPLHF
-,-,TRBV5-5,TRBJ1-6,TGTGCCAGCAGCCTCTGGGAGGGAGGTCGCAATTCACCCCTCCACTTT,CASSLWEGGRNSPLHF
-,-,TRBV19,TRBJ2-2,TGTGCCAGTAGACTTGCCGGGGAGCTGTTTTTT,CASRLAGELFF
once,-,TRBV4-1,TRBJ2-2,TGCGCCAGCAGCCAGGGGGCTTACACCGGGGAGCTGTTTTTT,CASSQGAYTGELFF